These 28 T cell receptor beta chains came from one sample sequenced in a study of Ad26.COV2.S vaccination and SARS-CoV-2 variants. Produced via immunoSEQ multiplex PCR; TCRdb's table is partial and in-frame only. The sample consists of under 500,000 clones, about nine tenths of them appearing once. Treatment specified: roughly 20 received Ad26.COV2.S at low or high dose, single or two shots; several received placebo; per-sample allocation not given. Each sample was drawn 63 days after the first injection (of vaccine or placebo). Sample: peripheral blood, taken in a trial of Ad26.COV2.S vaccine versus placebo. These receptors were taken from a person between 18 and 65 years old who received the Ad26.COV2.S COVID-19 vaccine or a placebo.

The chain recombines TRBV7-8 with TRBJ2-2, with 10 nucleotides matching TRBD1. CDR1 and CDR2 (germline): SGHVS, FQNEAQ. The CDR3 runs to 17 residues. The ends lost 4 bases at V and 4 bases at J; junction bases unmatched: 9. Here the CDR3 reads CASSWSGTGALTGELFF. In DNA, the CDR3 is TGTGCCAGCAGCTGGTCCGGGACAGGGGCCCTCACCGGGGAGCTGTTTTTT. The full variable domain, with the rest looked up from reference TRBV7-8 and TRBJ2-2, is GAGVSQSPRYKVAKRGQDVALRCDPISGHVSLFWYQQALGQGPEFLTYFQNEAQLDKSGLPSDRFFAERPEGSVSTLKIQRTQQEDSAVYLCASSWSGTGALTGELFFGEGSRLTVL.

The chain combines TRBV19 with TRBJ2-1; 7 bases are a match to TRBD1. The V gene's germline CDR1 is LNHDA and CDR2 SQIVND (reference sequence). This CDR3 contains 16 residues. This CDR3 is CATGRLEQGSYNEQFF. The CDR3 DNA is TGTGCTACTGGACGATTAGAACAGGGGTCCTACAATGAGCAGTTCTTC.

J is TRBJ1-6 and V is TRBV5-1; weak D call: TRBD1 (5 bases). The CDR3 spans 15 residues. Germline V gene lookup returns CDR1 SGHRS and CDR2 YFSETQ. The ends were cut back, 0 bases at V and 8 bases at J, with 12 bases in the middle. The CDR3 DNA follows: TGCGCCAGCAGCTTGGGCAGGGTTGGGGATTCACCCCTCCACTTT. It encodes CASSLGRVGDSPLHF. Complete variable domain (other parts from reference TRBV5-1 and TRBJ1-6): KAGVTQTPRYLIKTRGQQVTLSCSPISGHRSVSWYQQTPGQGLQFLFEYFSETQRNKGNFPGRFSGRQFSNSRSEMNVSTLELGDSALYLCASSLGRVGDSPLHFGNGTRLTVT.

This rearrangement joins TRBV5-1 to TRBJ2-3; TRBD1 matches at 8 bases. The germline CDR1 and CDR2 sequences are SGHRS and YFSETQ. With V trimmed by 5 bases and J by 6 bases, 14 bases remained unmatched. This CDR3 contains 16 residues. The CDR3 loop reads CASRTPGQANRDTQYF. CDR3 DNA: TGCGCCAGCAGGACACCGGGACAGGCGAATCGGGATACGCAGTATTTT. Full variable domain (missing parts from reference TRBV5-1 and TRBJ2-3): KAGVTQTPRYLIKTRGQQVTLSCSPISGHRSVSWYQQTPGQGLQFLFEYFSETQRNKGNFPGRFSGRQFSNSRSEMNVSTLELGDSALYLCASRTPGQANRDTQYFGPGTRLTVL.

This clone was observed a single time. V and J are TRBV13 and TRBJ2-3; TRBD2 matches at 8 bases. Germline lookup yields CDR1 PRHDT and CDR2 FYEKMQ (reference sequence). V was clipped by 3 bases and J by 2 bases; unmatched bases: 4. The CDR3 has 15 amino acids. CDR3 residues: CASSFGAGDTDTQYF. The DNA of the CDR3 is TGTGCCAGCAGCTTCGGAGCGGGGGACACAGATACGCAGTATTTT.

The chain joins TRBV15 to TRBJ1-2; D gene ambiguous. This CDR3 has 13 amino acids. Looked up from germline, CDR1 is LNHNV and CDR2 is YYDKDF (reference sequence). Trimming took 3 bases from V and 1 from J, leaving 6 bases between them. This CDR3 is CATSRELNYGYTF. The CDR3 coding sequence is TGTGCCACCAGCAGGGAACTTAACTATGGCTACACCTTC.

This chain's CDR3 is CASSLFGGSTDTQYF. CDR3 nucleotides: TGCGCCAGCAGCTTGTTTGGGGGAAGCACAGATACGCAGTATTTT. The J gene is TRBJ2-3, the V gene TRBV5-1; D may correspond to TRBD1 or TRBD2 (5 bases each). Germline V gives CDR1 SGHRS, CDR2 YFSETQ. The CDR3 consists of 15 residues. V shed 1 base and J shed 0 bases, with 9 bases lying between them.

The chain links TRBV19 to TRBJ2-2, with D tentatively TRBD2 (5 bases). There are 18 residues in the CDR3. Germline loops: CDR1 LNHDA, CDR2 SQIVND (reference sequence). Trimming cost V 0 bases and J 5 bases, with 19 bases left between them. In nucleotides, the CDR3 is TGTGCCAGTAGTATAGATGTGAGGGTCGGTTTTGGGACCGGGGAGCTGTTTTTT. Its translation: CASSIDVRVGFGTGELFF.

The gene calls are TRBV5-6 and TRBJ2-1; D is undetermined. This CDR3 is 13 amino acids long. V was shortened by 0 bases and J by 7 bases, with 8 bases between the two germline ends. Germline CDR1 SGHDT, CDR2 YYEEEE. The CDR3 is CASSLGRWNEQFF. The CDR3 region has the DNA TGTGCCAGCAGCTTGGGACGGTGGAATGAGCAGTTCTTC.

This chain joins TRBV11-3 and TRBJ2-1, with D unclear. Trimming cost V 1 base and J 1 base, with 8 bases left between them. Germline CDR1 and CDR2: SGHNT and YENEEA. The CDR3 totals 15 residues. The CDR3 is CASSLAGSSYNEQFF. In nucleotides, the CDR3 is TGTGCCAGCAGCTTAGCGGGTAGTTCCTACAATGAGCAGTTCTTC.

The chain recombines TRBV7-8 with TRBJ2-2, with D possibly being TRBD1 (6 bases). CDR1 is SGHVS, CDR2 FQNEAQ, per germline. This CDR3 has 14 amino acids. V gave up 6 bases and J gave up 8 bases, with 16 bases separating them. The CDR3 bases are TGTGCCAGCAGACCTAGGGGGTCGAGAGGGGAGCTGTTTTTT. Its protein is CASRPRGSRGELFF.

The chain recombines TRBV6-5 with TRBJ1-2, with a possible D match to TRBD1 (6 bases). CDR3 length equals 13 residues. V shed 6 bases and J shed 4 bases, with 12 bases lying between them. Germline CDR1 and CDR2: MNHEY and SVGAGI. In nucleotides, the CDR3 is TGTGCCAGCAGAATGGGACACCTCTATGGCTACACCTTC. Translating it yields CASRMGHLYGYTF.

The chain combines TRBV7-2 with TRBJ1-2, with 8 positions matching TRBD1. Germline-derived CDR1 and CDR2 are SGHTA and FQGNSA. The CDR3 length is 16 residues. J was trimmed by 4 bases and V by 5 bases; bases with no gene match: 12. CDR3 region: CASSHDPGQGSYGYTF. CDR3 nucleotide sequence: TGTGCCAGCAGCCACGATCCCGGACAGGGCTCCTATGGCTACACCTTC.

The V gene is TRBV18, the J gene TRBJ2-1; D is perhaps TRBD1 (7 bases). This CDR3 comprises 12 residues. Germline values: CDR1 KGHSH, CDR2 LQKENI. With 3 bases removed from V and 10 bases from J, the gap between germline ends came to 10 bases. CDR3 loop: CASSPAGGEQFF. The CDR3 DNA reads TGTGCCAGCTCACCGGCAGGGGGGGAGCAGTTCTTC.

The gene calls are TRBV4-3 and TRBJ1-2; no firm D call. The CDR3 totals 16 residues. Trimming cost V 0 bases and J 0 bases, with 11 bases left between them. Germline V gives CDR1 LGHNA, CDR2 YSLEER. CDR3 DNA sequence: TGCGCCAGCAGCCAAGATTTAGTTAATCCTAACTATGGCTACACCTTC. Translation: CASSQDLVNPNYGYTF.

The chain is built from TRBV5-4 and TRBJ2-7; TRBD2 matches 10 bases. The CDR3 is made up of 14 amino acids. Unmatched junction bases numbered 2, after V lost 2 bases and J lost 3 bases. The germline gives CDR1 SGHNT, CDR2 YYREEE (reference sequence). The CDR3 region has the DNA TGTGCCAGCAGCTTTTGGACTAGCGGCTACGAGCAGTACTTC. Protein product: CASSFWTSGYEQYF. The full variable domain, in which reference TRBV5-4 and TRBJ2-7 provide the parts outside the CDR3, is ETGVTQSPTHLIKTRGQQVTLRCSSQSGHNTVSWYQQALGQGPQFIFQYYREEENGRGNFPPRFSGLQFPNYSSELNVNALELDDSALYLCASSFWTSGYEQYFGPGTRLTVT.

This clone was seen just once. The chain recombines TRBV6-2 or TRBV6-3 with TRBJ2-3; D may be TRBD2 (5 bases). This CDR3 region has 14 residues. Trimming removed 5 bases at V and 2 bases at J, with 11 bases between. Germline V CDR1 and CDR2: MNHEY, SVGEGT. The CDR3 nucleotides read TGTGCCAGCAGTACCCACGGGGTCACAGATACGCAGTATTTT. Translated: CASSTHGVTDTQYF.

This clone was recorded once. This chain uses TRBV6-1 with TRBJ1-3, with D uncertain. CDR3 length: 14 residues. The germline CDR1 and CDR2 sequences are MNHNS and SASEGT. Trimming shortened V by 1 base and J by 5 bases, and 9 bases separated the two germline ends. The CDR3 bases are TGTGCCAGCAGTGAAGGGGCTGGGCGAAACACCATATATTTT. Translating gives CASSEGAGRNTIYF.

In its sample, this clone was seen once. The chain joins TRBV5-5 to TRBJ2-2; 7 nucleotides line up with TRBD1. This CDR3 has 15 amino acids. Trimming cost V 4 bases and J 4 bases; bases outside gene matches: 7. Germline CDR1 reads SGHKS; CDR2 reads YYEKEE (reference sequence). CDR3: CASSVDRASTGELFF. CDR3 DNA: TGTGCCAGCAGCGTAGACAGGGCGAGCACCGGGGAGCTGTTTTTT.

V and J are TRBV11-2 and TRBJ1-2; D remains ambiguous. This CDR3 contains 19 residues. V dropped 0 bases and J dropped 6 bases, with 26 bases sitting between them. Germline V gene data show CDR1 as SGHAT and CDR2 as FQNNGV. The CDR3 DNA sequence: TGTGCCAGCAGCTTAGAGTCGGCCGGGGTGTCTAGACTCCGCAATGGCTACACCTTC. It yields the protein CASSLESAGVSRLRNGYTF.

With respect to this clone: An end of the junction differs from the germline gene, which may be a read error. The chain combines TRBV5-8 with TRBJ2-7, with D uncertain. The V gene's germline CDR1 is SGHTS and CDR2 YDEGEE. This CDR3 has 10 residues. CDR3 sequence (DNA): TGTGCCAGCAGCTCCAACGAGCAGTACTTC. Translation gives CASSSNEQYF.

The chain joins TRBV19 to TRBJ1-1; TRBD1 matches at 10 bases. This CDR3 is built from 14 residues. V shed 6 bases and J 4 bases; nucleotides not matched to a gene: 5. Germline CDR1 is LNHDA and CDR2 is SQIVND (reference sequence). The CDR3 region has the DNA TGTGCCAGTAGACCCGGGACAGGGGCCACTGAAGCTTTCTTT. It is translated as CASRPGTGATEAFF.

The chain uses TRBV5-1 and TRBJ2-7, with a tentative D call TRBD1 (5 bases). The CDR3 totals 13 residues. Germline CDR1 and CDR2: SGHRS and YFSETQ. The V and J ends lost 0 bases and 5 bases respectively, with 9 bases between them. The CDR3 DNA is TGCGCCAGCAGCTTGGCCGTAGGGGACGAGCAGTACTTC. Translation gives CASSLAVGDEQYF. The variable domain in full, with the rest retrieved from reference TRBV5-1 and TRBJ2-7, is KAGVTQTPRYLIKTRGQQVTLSCSPISGHRSVSWYQQTPGQGLQFLFEYFSETQRNKGNFPGRFSGRQFSNSRSEMNVSTLELGDSALYLCASSLAVGDEQYFGPGTRLTVT.

This clone came up a few times. The chain uses TRBV4-3 and TRBJ2-2; D perhaps matches TRBD1 (5 bases). V gave up 4 bases and J gave up 4 bases, with 16 bases separating them. Germline V lookup: CDR1 LGHNA, CDR2 YSLEER. This CDR3 is 16 amino acids long. DNA for the CDR3: TGCGCCAGCAGCCTAATAAGGGGTACATCCACCGGGGAGCTGTTTTTT. Its protein product is CASSLIRGTSTGELFF.

J is TRBJ1-2 and V is TRBV19, with D tentatively TRBD1 (5 bases). V lost 0 bases and J 8 bases, leaving 7 bases between the germline ends. The germline V gene encodes CDR1 LNHDA and CDR2 SQIVND (reference sequence). CDR3 length: 12 residues. The CDR3 DNA sequence: TGTGCCAGTAGTATAGATTGGGACGGCTACACCTTC. It translates to CASSIDWDGYTF.

The V gene is TRBV5-4, the J gene TRBJ1-6; weak D call: TRBD1 (6 bases). Deletions cut 1 base from V and 1 base from J, with 9 bases between. The CDR3 spans 16 residues. Germline loops: CDR1 SGHNT, CDR2 YYREEE (reference sequence). CDR3 nucleotide sequence: TGTGCCAGCAGCTTGAGGCAGGGGTCCTATAATTCACCCCTCCACTTT. Translated, it gives CASSLRQGSYNSPLHF.

J is TRBJ1-1 and V is TRBV28; 9 nucleotides align to TRBD1. Germline lookup yields CDR1 MDHEN and CDR2 SYDVKM. This CDR3 is 16 amino acids long. V was pared by 5 bases and J by 7 bases, with 14 bases of the junction left unmatched. The CDR3 bases are TGTGCCAGCAGTCCCCCGGGACAGGGTCATGATGGTGAAGCTTTCTTT. It yields the protein CASSPPGQGHDGEAFF.

The J gene is TRBJ2-3, the V gene TRBV7-2, with 9 nucleotides matching TRBD2. J lost 1 base, V lost 3 bases, and 2 bases had no gene match. The germline V gene encodes CDR1 SGHTA and CDR2 FQGNSA. CDR3 size: 15 residues. The CDR3 loop reads CASSFRTSGTDTQYF. CDR3 coding DNA: TGTGCCAGCAGCTTCCGGACTAGCGGCACAGATACGCAGTATTTT.